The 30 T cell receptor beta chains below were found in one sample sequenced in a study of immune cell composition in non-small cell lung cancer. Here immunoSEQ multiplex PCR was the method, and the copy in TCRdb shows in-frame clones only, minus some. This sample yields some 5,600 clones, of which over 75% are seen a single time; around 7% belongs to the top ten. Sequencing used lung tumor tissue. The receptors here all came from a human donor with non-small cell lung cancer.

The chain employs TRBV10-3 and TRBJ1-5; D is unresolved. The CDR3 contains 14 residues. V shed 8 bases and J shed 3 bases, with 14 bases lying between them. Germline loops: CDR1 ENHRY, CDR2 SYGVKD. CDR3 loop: CAISPGASNQPQHF. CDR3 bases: TGTGCCATCTCCCCCGGAGCCTCCAATCAGCCCCAGCATTTT.

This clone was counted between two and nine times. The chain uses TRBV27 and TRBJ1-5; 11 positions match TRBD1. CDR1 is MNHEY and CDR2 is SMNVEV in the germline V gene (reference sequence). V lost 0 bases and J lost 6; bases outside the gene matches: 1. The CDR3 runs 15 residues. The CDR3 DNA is TGTGCCAGCAGTTTATCGGGGACAGGGGGTCAGCCCCAGCATTTT. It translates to CASSLSGTGGQPQHF.

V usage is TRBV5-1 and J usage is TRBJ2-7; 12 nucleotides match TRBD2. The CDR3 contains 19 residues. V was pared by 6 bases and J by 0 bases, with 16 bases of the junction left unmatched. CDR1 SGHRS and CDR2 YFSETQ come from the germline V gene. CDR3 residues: CASTIQPSGGAGSSYEQYF. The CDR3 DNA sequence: TGCGCCAGCACTATTCAGCCTAGCGGGGGGGCTGGCAGCTCCTACGAGCAGTACTTC.

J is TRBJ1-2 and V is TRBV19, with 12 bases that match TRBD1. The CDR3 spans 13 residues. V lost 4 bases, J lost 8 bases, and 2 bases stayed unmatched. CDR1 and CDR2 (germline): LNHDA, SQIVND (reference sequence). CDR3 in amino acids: CASSTGTGGGYTF. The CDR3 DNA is TGTGCCAGTAGTACCGGGACAGGGGGCGGCTACACCTTC.

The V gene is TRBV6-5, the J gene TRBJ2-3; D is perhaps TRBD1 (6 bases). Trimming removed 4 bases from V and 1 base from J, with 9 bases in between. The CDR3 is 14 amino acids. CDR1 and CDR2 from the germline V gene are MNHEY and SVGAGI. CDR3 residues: CASSSYRGTDTQYF. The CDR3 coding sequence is TGTGCCAGCAGTTCTTACAGGGGCACAGATACGCAGTATTTT.

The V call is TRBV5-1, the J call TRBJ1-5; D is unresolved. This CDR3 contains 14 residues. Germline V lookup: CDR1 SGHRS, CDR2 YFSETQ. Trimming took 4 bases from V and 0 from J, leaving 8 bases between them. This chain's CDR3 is CASSPGSSNQPQHF. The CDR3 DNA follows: TGCGCCAGCAGCCCGGGGAGTAGCAATCAGCCCCAGCATTTT.

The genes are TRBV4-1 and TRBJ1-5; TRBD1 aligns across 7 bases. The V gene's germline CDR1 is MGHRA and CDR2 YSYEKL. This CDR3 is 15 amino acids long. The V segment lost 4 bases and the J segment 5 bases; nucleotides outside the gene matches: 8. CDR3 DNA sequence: TGCGCCAGCAGCCGGTCAGGGGGTAAGGATCAGCCCCAGCATTTT. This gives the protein CASSRSGGKDQPQHF.

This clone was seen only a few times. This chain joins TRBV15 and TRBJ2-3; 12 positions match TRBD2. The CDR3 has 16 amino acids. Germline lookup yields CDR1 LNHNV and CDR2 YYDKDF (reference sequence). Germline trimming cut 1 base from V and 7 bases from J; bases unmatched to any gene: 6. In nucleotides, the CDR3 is TGTGCCACCAGCAGAGTCACTAGCGGGGGGTTAAATACGCAGTATTTT. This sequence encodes CATSRVTSGGLNTQYF.

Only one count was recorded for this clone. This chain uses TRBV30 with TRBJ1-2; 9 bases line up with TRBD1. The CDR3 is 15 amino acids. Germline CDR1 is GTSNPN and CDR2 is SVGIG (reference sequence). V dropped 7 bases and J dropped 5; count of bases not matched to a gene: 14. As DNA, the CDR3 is TGTGCCTTTTTGCTAACCGGGACAGGGAGGTATGGCTACACCTTC. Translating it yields CAFLLTGTGRYGYTF. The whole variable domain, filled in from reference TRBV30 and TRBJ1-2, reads SQTIHQWPATLVQPVGSPLSLECTVEGTSNPNLYWYRQAAGRGLQLLFYSVGIGQISSEVPQNLSASRPQDRQFILSSKKLLLSDSGFYLCAFLLTGTGRYGYTFGSGTRLTVV.

The CDR3 DNA reads TGTGCCAGCAGTTTATGGAGAGAGGATAATTCACCCCTCCACTTT. Its translation: CASSLWREDNSPLHF. V usage is TRBV27 and J usage is TRBJ1-6, with D hard to call. Germline assignment: CDR1 MNHEY and CDR2 SMNVEV (reference sequence). The CDR3 has 15 residues. Trimming took off 1 base at V and 5 bases at J, with 9 bases between the two ends.

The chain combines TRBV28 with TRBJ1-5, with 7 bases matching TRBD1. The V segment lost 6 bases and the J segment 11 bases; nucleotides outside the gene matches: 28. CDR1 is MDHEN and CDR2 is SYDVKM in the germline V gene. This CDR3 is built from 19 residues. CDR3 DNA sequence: TGTGCCAGCAGAAAATTCCGGGACAGCGTGAGTGGTAATTGGTTGTCCCAGCATTTT. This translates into CASRKFRDSVSGNWLSQHF.

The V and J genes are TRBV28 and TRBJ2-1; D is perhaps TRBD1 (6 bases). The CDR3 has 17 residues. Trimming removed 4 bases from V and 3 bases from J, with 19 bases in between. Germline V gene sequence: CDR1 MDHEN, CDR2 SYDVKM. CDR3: CASSSLHSGQRYNEQFF. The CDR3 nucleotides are TGTGCCAGCAGTTCACTTCACTCCGGACAGCGCTACAATGAGCAGTTCTTC.

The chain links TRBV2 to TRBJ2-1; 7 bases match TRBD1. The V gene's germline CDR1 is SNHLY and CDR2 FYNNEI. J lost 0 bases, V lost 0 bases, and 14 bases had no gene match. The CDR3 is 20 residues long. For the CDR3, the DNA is TGTGCCAGCAGTGAAGCGAGGATGAGGGGGCCCGCGAGCTCCTACAATGAGCAGTTCTTC. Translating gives CASSEARMRGPASSYNEQFF.

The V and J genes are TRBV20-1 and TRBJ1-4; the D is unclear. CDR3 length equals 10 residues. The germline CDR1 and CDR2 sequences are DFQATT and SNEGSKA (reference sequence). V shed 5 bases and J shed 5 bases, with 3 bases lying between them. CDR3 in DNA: TGCAGTGCTTCGAATGAAAAACTGTTTTTT. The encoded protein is CSASNEKLFF.

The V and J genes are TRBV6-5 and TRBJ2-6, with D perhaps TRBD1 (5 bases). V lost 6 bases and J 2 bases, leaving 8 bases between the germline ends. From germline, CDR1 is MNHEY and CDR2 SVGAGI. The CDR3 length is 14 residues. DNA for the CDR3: TGTGCCAGCAGGCCACAGGCTGGGGCCAACGTCCTGACTTTC. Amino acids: CASRPQAGANVLTF.

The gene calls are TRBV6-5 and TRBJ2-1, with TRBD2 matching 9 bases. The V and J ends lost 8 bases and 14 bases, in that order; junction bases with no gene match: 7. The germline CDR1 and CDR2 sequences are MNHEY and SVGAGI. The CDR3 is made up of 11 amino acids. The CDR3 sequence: CASGGGAQEFF. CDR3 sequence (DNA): TGTGCCAGCGGCGGGGGGGCTCAGGAGTTCTTC.

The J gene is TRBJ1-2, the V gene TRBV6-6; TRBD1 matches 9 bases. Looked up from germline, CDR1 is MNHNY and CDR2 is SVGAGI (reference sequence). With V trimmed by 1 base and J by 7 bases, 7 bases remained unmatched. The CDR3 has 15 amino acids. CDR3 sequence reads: CASSYFSTGGGGYTF. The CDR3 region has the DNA TGTGCCAGCAGTTACTTTTCTACAGGGGGCGGTGGCTACACCTTC.

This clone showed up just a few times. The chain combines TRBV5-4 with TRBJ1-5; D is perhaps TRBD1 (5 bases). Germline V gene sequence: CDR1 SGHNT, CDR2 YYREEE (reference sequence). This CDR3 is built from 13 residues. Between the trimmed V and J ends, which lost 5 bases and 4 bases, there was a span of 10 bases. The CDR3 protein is CASSRDRNQPQHF. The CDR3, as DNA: TGTGCCAGCAGTCGCGACAGAAATCAGCCCCAGCATTTT.

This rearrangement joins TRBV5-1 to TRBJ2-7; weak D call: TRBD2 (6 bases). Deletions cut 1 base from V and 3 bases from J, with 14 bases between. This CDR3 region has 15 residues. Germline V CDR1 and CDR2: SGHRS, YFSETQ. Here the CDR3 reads CASSLSLANLYEQYF. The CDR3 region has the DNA TGCGCCAGCAGCTTGTCACTAGCTAACCTCTACGAGCAGTACTTC.

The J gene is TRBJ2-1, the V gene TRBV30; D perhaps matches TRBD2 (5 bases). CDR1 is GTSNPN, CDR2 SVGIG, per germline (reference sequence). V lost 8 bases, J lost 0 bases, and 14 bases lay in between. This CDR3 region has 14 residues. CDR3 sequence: CALMVGSSYNEQFF. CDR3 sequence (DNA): TGTGCCCTAATGGTGGGGAGCTCCTACAATGAGCAGTTCTTC.

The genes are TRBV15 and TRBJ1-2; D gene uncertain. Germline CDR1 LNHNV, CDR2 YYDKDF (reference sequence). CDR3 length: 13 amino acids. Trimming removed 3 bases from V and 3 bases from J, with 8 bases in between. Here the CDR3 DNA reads TGTGCCACCAGCAGCAACATGGACTATGGCTACACCTTC. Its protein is CATSSNMDYGYTF.

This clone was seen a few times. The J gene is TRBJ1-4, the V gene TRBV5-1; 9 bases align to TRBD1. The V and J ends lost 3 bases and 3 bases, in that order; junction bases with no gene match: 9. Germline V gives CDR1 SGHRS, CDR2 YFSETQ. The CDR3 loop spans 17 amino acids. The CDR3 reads CASSYLTGQGPNEKLFF. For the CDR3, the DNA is TGCGCCAGCAGCTATCTTACCGGACAGGGGCCTAATGAAAAACTGTTTTTT.

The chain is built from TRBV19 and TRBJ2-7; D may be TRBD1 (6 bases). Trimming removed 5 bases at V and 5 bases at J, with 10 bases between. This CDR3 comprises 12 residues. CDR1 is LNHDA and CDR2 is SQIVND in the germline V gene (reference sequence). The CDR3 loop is CASSPRGHEQYF. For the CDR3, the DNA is TGTGCCAGTAGTCCCAGGGGCCACGAGCAGTACTTC.

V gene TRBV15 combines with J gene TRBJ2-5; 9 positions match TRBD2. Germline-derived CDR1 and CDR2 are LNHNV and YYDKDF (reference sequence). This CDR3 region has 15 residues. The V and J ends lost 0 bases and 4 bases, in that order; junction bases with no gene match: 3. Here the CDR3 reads CATSRERGGGETQYF. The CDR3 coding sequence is TGTGCCACCAGCAGAGAGCGCGGGGGGGGAGAGACCCAGTACTTC.

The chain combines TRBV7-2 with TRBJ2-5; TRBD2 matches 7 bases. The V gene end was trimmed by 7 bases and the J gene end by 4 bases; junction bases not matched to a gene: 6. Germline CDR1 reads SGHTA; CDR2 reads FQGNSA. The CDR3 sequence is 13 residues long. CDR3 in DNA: TGTGCCAGCACCAAGACTAGCATAGAGACCCAGTACTTC. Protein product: CASTKTSIETQYF.

The CDR3, as DNA: TGTGCCAGCACCCATAGCGGGGTTTCCGGAGATACGCAGTATTTT. It yields the protein CASTHSGVSGDTQYF. The chain recombines TRBV6-5 with TRBJ2-3, with 8 bases that match TRBD2. CDR1 is MNHEY and CDR2 is SVGAGI in the germline V gene. V lost 7 bases to trimming and J lost 5 bases; unmatched junction nucleotides: 11. The CDR3 has 15 residues.

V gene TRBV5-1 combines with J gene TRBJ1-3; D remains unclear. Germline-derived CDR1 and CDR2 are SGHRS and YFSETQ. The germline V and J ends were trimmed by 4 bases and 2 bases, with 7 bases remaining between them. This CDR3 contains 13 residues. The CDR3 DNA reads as TGCGCCAGCAGCGTTCAAACTGGAAACACCATATATTTT. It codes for CASSVQTGNTIYF.

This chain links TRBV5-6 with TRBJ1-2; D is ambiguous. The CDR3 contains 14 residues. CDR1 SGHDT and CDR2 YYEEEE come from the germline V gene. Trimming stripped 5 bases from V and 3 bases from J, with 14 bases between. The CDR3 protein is CASSPPRRDYGYTF. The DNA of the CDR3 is TGTGCCAGCAGTCCTCCTCGTCGTGACTATGGCTACACCTTC.

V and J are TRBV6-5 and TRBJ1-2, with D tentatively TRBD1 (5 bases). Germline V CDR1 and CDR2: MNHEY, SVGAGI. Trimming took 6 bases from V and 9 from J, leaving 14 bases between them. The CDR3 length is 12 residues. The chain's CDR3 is CASSRDLERYTF. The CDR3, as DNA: TGTGCCAGCAGCAGGGACTTGGAGCGCTACACCTTC.

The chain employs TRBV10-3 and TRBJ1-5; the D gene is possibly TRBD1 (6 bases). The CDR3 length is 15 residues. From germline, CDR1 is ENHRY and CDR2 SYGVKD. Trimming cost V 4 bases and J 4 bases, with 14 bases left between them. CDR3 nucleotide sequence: TGTGCCATCAGTGTCACCAGGGGTGGAAATCAGCCCCAGCATTTT. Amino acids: CAISVTRGGNQPQHF.